The entry below describes one T cell receptor (beta chain). Its antigen is not known. This sample is drawn from a study of vaccination and CD4 T cells after COVID-19. Study-level information: Samples after vaccination came a median about 72 days past dose two, ranging 14 to 241. Whole-study findings and limits: In convalescent patients, 304 of 307 vaccine-specific clones were spike mono-reactive.

The CDR3 totals 15 residues. Germline lookup yields CDR1 SGHTA and CDR2 FQGNSA. Between the trimmed V and J ends, which lost 4 bases and 3 bases, there was a span of 12 bases. The treatment was: approximately 10-day PBMC culture with coronavirus spike peptide pools or control peptides (ViraFEST assay). The study sequenced cultured CD4+ T cell DNA using the Oncomine TCR Beta short-read assay. TCRdb reanalysed the PCR reads using MiXCR and keeps one entry per CDR3 protein. Here the sample spans about 23,000 distinct CDR3 sequences, around 64% being singletons. The sample was CD4+ T cells from blood, cultured in vitro, taken after SARS-CoV-2 vaccination. The genes are TRBV7-2 and TRBJ1-4; D gene unclear. The sequence was obtained from a human donor who received a COVID-19 vaccine. In DNA, the CDR3 is TGTGCCAGCAGCTCCGACATTACGGCTAATGAAAAACTGTTTTTT. Its protein is CASSSDITANEKLFF.